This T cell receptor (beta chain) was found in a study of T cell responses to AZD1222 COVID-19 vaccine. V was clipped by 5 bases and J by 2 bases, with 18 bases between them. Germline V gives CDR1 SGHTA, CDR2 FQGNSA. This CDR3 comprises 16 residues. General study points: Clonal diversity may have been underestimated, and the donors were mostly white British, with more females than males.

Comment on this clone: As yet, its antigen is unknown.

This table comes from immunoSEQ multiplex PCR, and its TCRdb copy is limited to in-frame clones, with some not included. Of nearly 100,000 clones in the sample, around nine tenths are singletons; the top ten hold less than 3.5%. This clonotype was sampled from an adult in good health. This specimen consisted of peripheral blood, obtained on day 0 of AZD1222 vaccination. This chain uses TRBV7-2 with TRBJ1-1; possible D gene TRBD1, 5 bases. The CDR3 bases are TGTGCCAGCAGCGCCGTTTCCTATCGGGGCAACACTGAAGCTTTCTTT. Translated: CASSAVSYRGNTEAFF.